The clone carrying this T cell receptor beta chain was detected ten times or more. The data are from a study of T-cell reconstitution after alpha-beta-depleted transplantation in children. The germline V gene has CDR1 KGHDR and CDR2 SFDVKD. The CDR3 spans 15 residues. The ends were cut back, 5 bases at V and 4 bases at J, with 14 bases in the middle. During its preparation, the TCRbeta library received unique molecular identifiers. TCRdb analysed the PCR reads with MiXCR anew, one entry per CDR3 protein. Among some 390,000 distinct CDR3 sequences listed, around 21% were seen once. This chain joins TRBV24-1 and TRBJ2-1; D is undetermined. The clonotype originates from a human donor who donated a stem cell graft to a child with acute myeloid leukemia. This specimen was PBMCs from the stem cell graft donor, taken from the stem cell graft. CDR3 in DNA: TGTGCCACCAGTGGATTGGGCGGCCAATACAATGAGCAGTTCTTC. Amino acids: CATSGLGGQYNEQFF.